These T cell receptor beta chains were read from a single sample in a study of blood T cells in healthy people across ages. TCRdb independently ran MiXCR on the 5' RACE reads; one entry per CDR3 protein. This table holds hundreds of thousands of distinct CDR3 sequences, 35% to 50% found once. Specimen: blood. Every receptor here comes from a man aged 80 or over in good health. Both conserved end residues are part of each CDR3. Each record gives: D gene, J gene, V gene, clone size, CDR3 DNA, CDR3 protein. D genes are given only for firm matches. Clone size appears in some rows only: once, few, many, or a class for an expanded clone.

d_call: NA
j_call: TRBJ2-3
v_call: TRBV14
clone_size: few
cdr3_nt: TGTGCCAGCAGCCAAGGGATAAACAGGGCCTTGGATACGCAGTATTTT
cdr3_aa: CASSQGINRALDTQYF

d_call: TRBD2
j_call: TRBJ2-7
v_call: TRBV7-2
clone_size: few
cdr3_nt: TGTGCCAGCAGCGAAGGGACTAGCCCCGAGCAGTACTTC
cdr3_aa: CASSEGTSPEQYF

d_call: TRBD1
j_call: TRBJ1-2
v_call: TRBV5-1
clone_size: NA
cdr3_nt: TGCGCCAGCAGCGCGGCCGGGACAGATAAGGGCTACACCTTC
cdr3_aa: CASSAAGTDKGYTF

d_call: NA
j_call: TRBJ1-5
v_call: TRBV20-1
clone_size: NA
cdr3_nt: TGCAGTGCTAGCTATTCTAGGGGGAATCAGCCCCAGCATTTT
cdr3_aa: CSASYSRGNQPQHF

d_call: TRBD2
j_call: TRBJ2-1
v_call: TRBV3-1
clone_size: NA
cdr3_nt: TGTGCCAGCAGCCAAGAAACTAGCGGGGGCAATGAGCAGTTCTTC
cdr3_aa: CASSQETSGGNEQFF

d_call: TRBD1
j_call: TRBJ2-1
v_call: TRBV30
clone_size: few
cdr3_nt: TGTGCCTGGATCTCTCCAGGGGGTAAGGCCTACAATGAGCAGTTCTTC
cdr3_aa: CAWISPGGKAYNEQFF

d_call: NA
j_call: TRBJ2-1
v_call: TRBV7-9
clone_size: NA
cdr3_nt: TGTGCCAGCAGCATCGCCGGGACACGATACAATGAGCAGTTCTTC
cdr3_aa: CASSIAGTRYNEQFF

d_call: TRBD1
j_call: TRBJ2-4
v_call: TRBV28
clone_size: many
cdr3_nt: TGTGCCAGCAGTTCAGCGGGACAGGGGAAAAACATTCAGTACTTC
cdr3_aa: CASSSAGQGKNIQYF

d_call: NA
j_call: TRBJ2-2
v_call: TRBV21-1
clone_size: NA
cdr3_nt: TGTGCCAGCAGGCTCACCGGGACGGCGAACACCGGGGAGCTGTTTTTT
cdr3_aa: CASRLTGTANTGELFF

d_call: NA
j_call: TRBJ1-4
v_call: TRBV6-5
clone_size: once
cdr3_nt: TGTGCCAGCAGTTACACGCAAAATGAAAAACTGTTTTTT
cdr3_aa: CASSYTQNEKLFF

d_call: NA
j_call: TRBJ2-5
v_call: TRBV5-1
clone_size: few
cdr3_nt: TGCGCCAGCAGTTGGGGAGACAATGAGCAGTACTTC
cdr3_aa: CASSWGDNEQYF

d_call: NA
j_call: TRBJ2-3
v_call: TRBV25-1
clone_size: NA
cdr3_nt: TGTGCCAGCAGTGACGGGGGAGGTACAGATGCGCAGTATTTT
cdr3_aa: CASSDGGGTDAQYF

d_call: NA
j_call: TRBJ2-7
v_call: TRBV14
clone_size: NA
cdr3_nt: TGTGCCAGCAGCCAAGGGAGAAACACTCCACACTCCTACGAGCAGTACTTC
cdr3_aa: CASSQGRNTPHSYEQYF

d_call: NA
j_call: TRBJ2-5
v_call: TRBV6-5
clone_size: NA
cdr3_nt: TGTGCCAGCAGTTACTCGACAGGCCAAGAGACCCAGTACTTC
cdr3_aa: CASSYSTGQETQYF

d_call: TRBD1
j_call: TRBJ1-1
v_call: TRBV20-1
clone_size: NA
cdr3_nt: TGCAGTGCTAGAGCGACAGGGAAGGGGTTCGGCACTGAAGCTTTCTTT
cdr3_aa: CSARATGKGFGTEAFF

d_call: NA
j_call: TRBJ2-2
v_call: TRBV14
clone_size: NA
cdr3_nt: TGTGCCAGCACCTCGAACACCGGGGAGCTGTTTTTT
cdr3_aa: CASTSNTGELFF

d_call: TRBD1
j_call: TRBJ1-2
v_call: TRBV12-3/TRBV12-4
clone_size: NA
cdr3_nt: TGTGCCAGCAGGGGGGGACAGGAGGGTGGCTACACCTTC
cdr3_aa: CASRGGQEGGYTF

d_call: TRBD1
j_call: TRBJ1-1
v_call: TRBV29-1
clone_size: NA
cdr3_nt: TGCAGCGTGTCAGGGGGAGAAGCCAATGGTTTCTTT
cdr3_aa: CSVSGGEANGFF

d_call: TRBD2
j_call: TRBJ2-3
v_call: TRBV6-1
clone_size: few
cdr3_nt: TGTGCCAGCAGCGAGACTAGCGGGAGAGGAGGGTGGGGGACGCAGTATTTT
cdr3_aa: CASSETSGRGGWGTQYF

d_call: NA
j_call: TRBJ2-5
v_call: TRBV20-1
clone_size: NA
cdr3_nt: TGCAGTGCTAGAGCTAGGACGGAGACCCAGTACTTC
cdr3_aa: CSARARTETQYF

d_call: TRBD2
j_call: TRBJ2-3
v_call: TRBV20-1
clone_size: NA
cdr3_nt: TGCAGTGCTACCCCGGGAGGATTGGACGCAGATACGCAGTATTTT
cdr3_aa: CSATPGGLDADTQYF

d_call: NA
j_call: TRBJ1-2
v_call: TRBV6-7
clone_size: NA
cdr3_nt: TGTGCCAGCAGTGCAATCACGACAGAACCTTATGGCTACACCTTC
cdr3_aa: CASSAITTEPYGYTF

d_call: NA
j_call: TRBJ2-1
v_call: TRBV25-1
clone_size: NA
cdr3_nt: TGTGCCAGCAGTAAACCGGGACAATGGGGCAATGAGCAGTTCTTC
cdr3_aa: CASSKPGQWGNEQFF

d_call: NA
j_call: TRBJ2-1
v_call: TRBV11-3
clone_size: NA
cdr3_nt: TGTGCCAGCAGCCCCTCCGGCACCAGGGGTCCTTACAATGAGCAGTTCTTC
cdr3_aa: CASSPSGTRGPYNEQFF

d_call: NA
j_call: TRBJ2-5
v_call: TRBV11-1
clone_size: NA
cdr3_nt: TGTGCCAGCAGCTGGAGGACAGCCCAAGAGACCCAGTACTTC
cdr3_aa: CASSWRTAQETQYF

d_call: TRBD2
j_call: TRBJ2-3
v_call: TRBV6-2/TRBV6-3
clone_size: few
cdr3_nt: TGTGCCAGCAGGGGACTATCAGATACGCAGTATTTT
cdr3_aa: CASRGLSDTQYF

d_call: NA
j_call: TRBJ2-1
v_call: TRBV12-3/TRBV12-4
clone_size: once
cdr3_nt: TGTGCCAGCACCCATGATAGCCCTTCGAATGAGCAGTTCTTC
cdr3_aa: CASTHDSPSNEQFF

d_call: TRBD1
j_call: TRBJ1-1
v_call: TRBV29-1
clone_size: NA
cdr3_nt: TGCAGCGAAGACCCCGGGACAGGGGGCACTGAAGCTTTCTTT
cdr3_aa: CSEDPGTGGTEAFF

d_call: TRBD1
j_call: TRBJ1-5
v_call: TRBV20-1
clone_size: NA
cdr3_nt: TGCAGTGCTCCCACGACAGGGCGAAGGAGCAATCAGCCCCAGCATTTT
cdr3_aa: CSAPTTGRRSNQPQHF

d_call: NA
j_call: TRBJ2-1
v_call: TRBV14
clone_size: few
cdr3_nt: TGTGCCAGCAGCCAAGATCTCAGAGATGAGCAGTTCTTC
cdr3_aa: CASSQDLRDEQFF

d_call: TRBD1
j_call: TRBJ2-3
v_call: TRBV24-1
clone_size: NA
cdr3_nt: TGTGCCACCAGTGATGCCAACAGGGGATTCACAGATACGCAGTATTTT
cdr3_aa: CATSDANRGFTDTQYF

d_call: NA
j_call: TRBJ2-7
v_call: TRBV15
clone_size: NA
cdr3_nt: TGTGCCACCAGCAGAGATCGGACCCTGTCGGTCTACGAGCAGTACTTC
cdr3_aa: CATSRDRTLSVYEQYF

d_call: TRBD2
j_call: TRBJ2-3
v_call: TRBV6-2/TRBV6-3
clone_size: NA
cdr3_nt: TGTGCCAGCAGTCGCGGGAGGAACGCAGATACGCAGTATTTT
cdr3_aa: CASSRGRNADTQYF

d_call: TRBD2
j_call: TRBJ2-1
v_call: TRBV7-3
clone_size: NA
cdr3_nt: TGTGCCAGCAGCCCATCTAGCGGCCACAATGAGCAGTTCTTC
cdr3_aa: CASSPSSGHNEQFF

d_call: TRBD2
j_call: TRBJ2-3
v_call: TRBV7-9
clone_size: NA
cdr3_nt: TGTGCCAGCAGCTTTGTAGCGGGGGACCTCAGGCGCACAGATACGCAGTATTTT
cdr3_aa: CASSFVAGDLRRTDTQYF

d_call: NA
j_call: TRBJ2-3
v_call: TRBV3-1
clone_size: NA
cdr3_nt: TGTGCCAGCAGCCAACTTGGGGATAATACGCAGTATTTT
cdr3_aa: CASSQLGDNTQYF

d_call: NA
j_call: TRBJ2-5
v_call: TRBV7-3
clone_size: many
cdr3_nt: TGTGCCAGCAGTCCGACCGGGAGCGGCCAAGAGACCCAGTACTTC
cdr3_aa: CASSPTGSGQETQYF

d_call: TRBD1
j_call: TRBJ2-7
v_call: TRBV6-6
clone_size: NA
cdr3_nt: TGTGCCAGCAGTCCCAAGGGACAGGGCTACGAGCAGTACTTC
cdr3_aa: CASSPKGQGYEQYF

d_call: NA
j_call: TRBJ1-6
v_call: TRBV3-1
clone_size: NA
cdr3_nt: TGTGCCAGCAGCCACATGACAGGCCCGAATTCACCCCTCCACTTT
cdr3_aa: CASSHMTGPNSPLHF

d_call: NA
j_call: TRBJ1-2
v_call: TRBV10-3
clone_size: many
cdr3_nt: TGTGCCATCAGGAGACTCAACTATGGCTACACCTTC
cdr3_aa: CAIRRLNYGYTF

d_call: TRBD1
j_call: TRBJ2-1
v_call: TRBV7-3
clone_size: NA
cdr3_nt: TGTGCCAGCAGCTTTTGGACAGGGGGCCAGGCCGGGAATGAGCAGTTCTTC
cdr3_aa: CASSFWTGGQAGNEQFF

d_call: NA
j_call: TRBJ2-1
v_call: TRBV4-2
clone_size: NA
cdr3_nt: TGTGCCAGCAGCCAAGACTCGGGTGGGGGGCAGCCGTGGGATGAGCAGTTCTTC
cdr3_aa: CASSQDSGGGQPWDEQFF

d_call: NA
j_call: TRBJ2-7
v_call: TRBV29-1
clone_size: few
cdr3_nt: TGCAGCGTTGGTATCCGGGGAACGGGGGAGGAGCAGTACTTC
cdr3_aa: CSVGIRGTGEEQYF

d_call: TRBD1
j_call: TRBJ1-2
v_call: TRBV4-1
clone_size: few
cdr3_nt: TGCGCCAGCAGCCATCCTGGACAGGCATTCTATGGCTACACCTTC
cdr3_aa: CASSHPGQAFYGYTF

d_call: NA
j_call: TRBJ2-2
v_call: TRBV12-3/TRBV12-4
clone_size: NA
cdr3_nt: TGTGCCAGCTCCAACCGGATACCAAACACCGGGGAGCTGTTTTTT
cdr3_aa: CASSNRIPNTGELFF

d_call: NA
j_call: TRBJ2-2
v_call: TRBV21-1
clone_size: NA
cdr3_nt: TGTGCCAGCAGCAAAGAAACTAGCGGGAGGATGCCCGGGGAGCTGTTTTTT
cdr3_aa: CASSKETSGRMPGELFF

d_call: NA
j_call: TRBJ2-1
v_call: TRBV18
clone_size: NA
cdr3_nt: TGTGCCAGCTCACCCTTAGGGGTTGACAATGAGCAGTTCTTC
cdr3_aa: CASSPLGVDNEQFF

d_call: NA
j_call: TRBJ1-6
v_call: TRBV5-4
clone_size: NA
cdr3_nt: TGTGCCAGCAGAGGGACGTTGAATTCACCCCTCCACTTT
cdr3_aa: CASRGTLNSPLHF

d_call: TRBD2
j_call: TRBJ2-7
v_call: TRBV18
clone_size: NA
cdr3_nt: TGTGCCAGCTCACGTACTACCGGGGGGTACGAGCAGTACTTC
cdr3_aa: CASSRTTGGYEQYF

d_call: NA
j_call: TRBJ2-1
v_call: TRBV10-3
clone_size: few
cdr3_nt: TGTGCCATCAGTGGTAGCGATGAGCAGTTCTTC
cdr3_aa: CAISGSDEQFF

d_call: NA
j_call: TRBJ2-7
v_call: TRBV2
clone_size: NA
cdr3_nt: TGTACCAGCAGTGAAAGTAGGCCTAGCTCCTACGAGCAGTACTTC
cdr3_aa: CTSSESRPSSYEQYF

d_call: NA
j_call: TRBJ2-5
v_call: TRBV7-2
clone_size: NA
cdr3_nt: TGTGCCAGCAGCCCGTCGGCCAATGAGCAGTACTTC
cdr3_aa: CASSPSANEQYF

d_call: TRBD2
j_call: TRBJ2-1
v_call: TRBV20-1
clone_size: NA
cdr3_nt: TGCAGTGCTAGAGGGGGCGGGAGAGGTTCCTACAATGAGCAGTTCTTC
cdr3_aa: CSARGGGRGSYNEQFF

d_call: NA
j_call: TRBJ2-3
v_call: TRBV20-1
clone_size: many
cdr3_nt: TGCAGTGCTAGACTCCTACATCTTAGCACAGATACGCAGTATTTT
cdr3_aa: CSARLLHLSTDTQYF

d_call: TRBD2
j_call: TRBJ2-3
v_call: TRBV20-1
clone_size: NA
cdr3_nt: TGCAGTGCTCGCGCGGGGGGCCTCCCTAGCACAGATACGCAGTATTTT
cdr3_aa: CSARAGGLPSTDTQYF

d_call: TRBD2
j_call: TRBJ2-3
v_call: TRBV4-1
clone_size: NA
cdr3_nt: TGCGCCAGCAGCCAAGCCGGGACTAGCGGACACACAGATACGCAGTATTTT
cdr3_aa: CASSQAGTSGHTDTQYF